These 16 T cell receptor beta chains share one sample of origin, sequenced in a study of blood T cell repertoires in COVID-19. The table came from immunoSEQ multiplex PCR; TCRdb's copy has only in-frame clones and leaves some out. Of around 210,000 clones listed, about nine tenths are singletons. The material sequenced was peripheral blood. The receptors come from a woman aged 70 to 79 with acute or convalescent COVID-19.

V gene TRBV19 combines with J gene TRBJ1-4; D remains unclear. V was shortened by 7 bases and J by 0 bases, with 12 bases between the two germline ends. This CDR3 has 15 residues. CDR1 and CDR2 (germline): LNHDA, SQIVND (reference sequence). The CDR3 coding sequence is TGTGCCAGTACCTATCAACTTGCAACTAATGAAAAACTGTTTTTT. It translates to CASTYQLATNEKLFF.

This chain joins TRBV5-5 and TRBJ1-5; D gene unclear. Germline V gives CDR1 SGHKS, CDR2 YYEKEE (reference sequence). Trimming removed 0 bases from V and 0 bases from J, with 7 bases in between. The CDR3 has 15 residues. The CDR3 is CASSLDSYSNQPQHF. The CDR3, as DNA: TGTGCCAGCAGCTTGGACAGCTATAGCAATCAGCCCCAGCATTTT.

The chain carries TRBV11-3 and TRBJ1-4; tentative D call: TRBD1 (6 bases). This CDR3 has 15 residues. Trimming pared 2 bases from V and 7 bases from J, leaving 14 bases between. Germline lookup yields CDR1 SGHNT and CDR2 YENEEA. DNA of the CDR3: TGTGCCAGCAGCTTAAAGACAGGATTTCTTGAAAAACTGTTTTTT. Amino acids: CASSLKTGFLEKLFF.

The V call is TRBV7-3, the J call TRBJ2-7, with a weak D call TRBD2 (5 bases). The germline V gene has CDR1 SGHTA and CDR2 FQGTGA. This CDR3 contains 13 residues. V lost 5 bases, J lost 1 base, and 9 bases lay in between. CDR3 loop: CASSLRGSYEQYF. In nucleotides, the CDR3 is TGTGCCAGCAGCCTTCGGGGTTCCTACGAGCAGTACTTC.

The chain combines TRBV7-2 with TRBJ2-2; D gene uncertain. Germline lookup yields CDR1 SGHTA and CDR2 FQGNSA. The CDR3 consists of 12 residues. V lost 6 bases and J 5 bases, leaving 7 bases between the germline ends. The CDR3 reads CASRFSTGELFF. In DNA form, the CDR3 reads TGTGCCAGCAGATTTTCGACCGGGGAGCTGTTTTTT.

The V and J genes are TRBV21-1 and TRBJ2-7; the table's D call TRBD2 went unverified against the DNA. TRBV21-1 is listed as a pseudogene. This CDR3 spans 18 amino acids. This CDR3 is CASSKGSIVVSGSREQYF. CDR3 sequence (DNA): TGTGCCAGCAGCAAAGGGAGCATTGTCGTCAGTGGGTCTCGCGAGCAGTACTTC.

The J gene is TRBJ1-5, the V gene TRBV11-2, with a weak D call TRBD1 (6 bases). Germline V gene sequence: CDR1 SGHAT, CDR2 FQNNGV. CDR3 length equals 15 residues. V lost 0 bases to trimming and J lost 5 bases, with 11 bases between them. The CDR3 sequence is CASSLDLAGDQPQHF. The DNA for the CDR3 is TGTGCCAGCAGCTTAGATCTGGCAGGGGATCAGCCCCAGCATTTT.

J is TRBJ1-4 and V is TRBV6-2 or TRBV6-3, with a tentative D call TRBD1 (6 bases). The length of the CDR3 is 16 residues. CDR1 is MNHEY and CDR2 is SVGEGT in the germline V gene. Trimming left V 2 bases short and J 8 bases short, with 18 bases between. Written as DNA, the CDR3 is TGTGCCAGCAGTTACGGGATCGGCAGGGGTCAGGAAAAACTGTTTTTT. Amino acid sequence: CASSYGIGRGQEKLFF.

This clone was seen only a few times. The rearrangement uses TRBV2 and TRBJ1-6; TRBD1 agrees at 7 bases. J gave up 14 bases and V 9 bases, and 16 bases lay outside the gene matches. The germline V gene encodes CDR1 SNHLY and CDR2 FYNNEI. The CDR3 covers 14 residues. The CDR3 bases are TGTGCCAGTTCCCGGGACAGCCCTATCGGTTCCCTCCACTTT. It yields the protein CASSRDSPIGSLHF.

The CDR3 DNA reads TGTGCCAGCAGTTTGATTGAGGGAGGCGGGCAGTTCTTC. It is translated as CASSLIEGGGQFF. This chain uses TRBV6-6 with TRBJ2-1; D may be TRBD2 (6 bases). The CDR3 totals 13 residues. Germline V lookup: CDR1 MNHNY, CDR2 SVGAGI (reference sequence). V lost 4 bases and J lost 12, with 16 bases in between.

The rearrangement uses TRBV27 and TRBJ1-2, with D hard to call. With 0 bases removed from V and 4 bases from J, the gap between germline ends came to 6 bases. CDR3 length equals 13 residues. Germline lookup yields CDR1 MNHEY and CDR2 SMNVEV (reference sequence). CDR3 protein: CASSLSAGYGYTF. CDR3 nucleotides: TGTGCCAGCAGTTTATCGGCAGGCTATGGCTACACCTTC.

The V and J genes are TRBV28 and TRBJ2-6, with 9 bases identical to TRBD1. This CDR3 contains 17 residues. Per germline, CDR1 MDHEN and CDR2 SYDVKM. Trimming took 4 bases from V and 0 from J; bases not matched to a gene: 4. The DNA for the CDR3 is TGTGCCAGCAGTTCCGGGACAGGGCTCTCTGGGGCCAACGTCCTGACTTTC. Translating it yields CASSSGTGLSGANVLTF. Drawing the rest from reference TRBV28 and TRBJ2-6, the complete variable domain is DVKVTQSSRYLVKRTGEKVFLECVQDMDHENMFWYRQDPGLGLRLIYFSYDVKMKEKGDIPEGYSVSREKKERFSLILESASTNQTSMYLCASSSGTGLSGANVLTFGAGSRLTVL.

The chain has TRBV2 and TRBJ2-1; 11 bases are a match to TRBD2. Looked up from germline, CDR1 is SNHLY and CDR2 is FYNNEI. The CDR3 is 18 amino acids. The ends lost 2 bases at V and 6 bases at J; junction bases unmatched: 12. CDR3 DNA sequence: TGTGCCAGCAGTGAATCCAGGGACGTAGCGGGAGGGCGCAATGAGCAGTTCTTC. Protein: CASSESRDVAGGRNEQFF.

J is TRBJ2-6 and V is TRBV7-6; 9 bases match TRBD1. J lost 0 bases, V lost 4 bases, and 13 bases had no gene match. Germline V gene data show CDR1 as SGHVS and CDR2 as FNYEAQ. The CDR3 has 20 amino acids. The CDR3 bases are TGTGCCAGCAGCTCCCAGAGGACCCGGGACAGGGCCTCTGGGGCCAACGTCCTGACTTTC. Its translation is CASSSQRTRDRASGANVLTF.

The chain recombines TRBV29-1 with TRBJ2-1, with 7 bases identical to TRBD1. V was clipped by 6 bases and J by 5 bases; unmatched bases: 13. The germline V gene has CDR1 SQVTM and CDR2 ANQGSEA. CDR3 length: 15 residues. The CDR3 is CSVPLGQGVNNEQFF. The CDR3 nucleotides are TGCAGCGTCCCCCTGGGGCAGGGGGTAAACAATGAGCAGTTCTTC.

This clone was found once. This chain joins TRBV11-3 and TRBJ1-1; 7 bases match TRBD1. V trimming: 4 bases; J trimming: 4 bases; junction bases outside the gene matches: 6. Germline-derived CDR1 and CDR2 are SGHNT and YENEEA. The CDR3 sequence is 14 residues long. For the CDR3, the DNA is TGTGCCAGCAGCTACGAGAGGGGGCCCACTGAAGCTTTCTTT. Translation: CASSYERGPTEAFF.